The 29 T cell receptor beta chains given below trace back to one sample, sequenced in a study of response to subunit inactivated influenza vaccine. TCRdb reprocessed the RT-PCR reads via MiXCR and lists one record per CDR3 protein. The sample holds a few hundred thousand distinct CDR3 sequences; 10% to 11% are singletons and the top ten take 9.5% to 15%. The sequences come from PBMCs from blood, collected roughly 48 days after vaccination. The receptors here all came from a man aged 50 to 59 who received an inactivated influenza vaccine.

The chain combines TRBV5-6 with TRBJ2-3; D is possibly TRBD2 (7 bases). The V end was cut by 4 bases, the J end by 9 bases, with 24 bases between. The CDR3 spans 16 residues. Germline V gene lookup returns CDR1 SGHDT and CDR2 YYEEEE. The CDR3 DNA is TGTGCCAGCAGCCCCGCTGGGGGCGGGAGACCACGGACGCAGTATTTT. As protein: CASSPAGGGRPRTQYF.

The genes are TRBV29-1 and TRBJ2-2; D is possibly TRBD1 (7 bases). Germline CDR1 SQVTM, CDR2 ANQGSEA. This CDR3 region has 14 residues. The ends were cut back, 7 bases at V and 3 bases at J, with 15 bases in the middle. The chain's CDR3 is CSASPRGDTGELFF. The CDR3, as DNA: TGCAGCGCTAGCCCCAGGGGGGACACCGGGGAGCTGTTTTTT.

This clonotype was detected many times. CDR3 DNA sequence: TGCAGTGCTAGTCCGCTGAACACTGAAGCTTTCTTT. Its translation is CSASPLNTEAFF. J is TRBJ1-1 and V is TRBV20-1; D unclear. Germline loops: CDR1 DFQATT, CDR2 SNEGSKA (reference sequence). CDR3 length equals 12 residues. V was cut by 3 bases and J by 0 bases, with 5 bases left in between.

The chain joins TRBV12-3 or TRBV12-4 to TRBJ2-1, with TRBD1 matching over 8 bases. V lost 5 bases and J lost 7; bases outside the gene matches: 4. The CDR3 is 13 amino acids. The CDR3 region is CASSIDRGNEQFF. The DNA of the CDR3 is TGTGCCAGCAGTATTGACAGGGGAAATGAGCAGTTCTTC.

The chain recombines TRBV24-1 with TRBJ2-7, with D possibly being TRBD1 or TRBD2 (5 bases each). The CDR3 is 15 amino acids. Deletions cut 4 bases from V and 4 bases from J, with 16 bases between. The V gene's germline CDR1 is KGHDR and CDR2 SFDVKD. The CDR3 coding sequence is TGTGCCACCAGTGAGCCCGGGACCGGACAATACGAGCAGTACTTC. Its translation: CATSEPGTGQYEQYF.

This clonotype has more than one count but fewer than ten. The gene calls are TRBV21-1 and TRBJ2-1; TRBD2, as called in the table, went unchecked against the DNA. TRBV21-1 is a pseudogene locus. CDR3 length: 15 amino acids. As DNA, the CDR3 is TGTGCCAGCAGCCTTCGATTTTGGGGCCCCAATGAGCAGTTCTTC. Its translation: CASSLRFWGPNEQFF.

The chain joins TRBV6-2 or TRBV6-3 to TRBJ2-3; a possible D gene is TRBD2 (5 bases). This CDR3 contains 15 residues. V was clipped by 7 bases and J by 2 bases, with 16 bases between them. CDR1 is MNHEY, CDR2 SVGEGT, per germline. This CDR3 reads CASTTSEGHTDTQYF. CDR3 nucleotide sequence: TGTGCCAGCACCACGTCCGAGGGTCACACAGATACGCAGTATTTT.

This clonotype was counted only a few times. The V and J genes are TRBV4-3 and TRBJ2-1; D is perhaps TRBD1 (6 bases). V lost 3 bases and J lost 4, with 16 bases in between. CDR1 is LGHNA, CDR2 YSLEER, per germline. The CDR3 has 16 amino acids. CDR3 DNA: TGCGCCAGCAGCCACCAGCCAGTAACAGGGTACAATGAGCAGTTCTTC. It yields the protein CASSHQPVTGYNEQFF.

For the CDR3, the DNA is TGCGCCAGCAGGTACAAAACCGGGACAGTGAACACTGAAGCTTTCTTT. Protein: CASRYKTGTVNTEAFF. J is TRBJ1-1 and V is TRBV5-1; 7 bases match TRBD1. Per germline, CDR1 SGHRS and CDR2 YFSETQ. V lost 5 bases to trimming and J lost 0 bases; unmatched junction nucleotides: 10. This CDR3 has 16 residues.

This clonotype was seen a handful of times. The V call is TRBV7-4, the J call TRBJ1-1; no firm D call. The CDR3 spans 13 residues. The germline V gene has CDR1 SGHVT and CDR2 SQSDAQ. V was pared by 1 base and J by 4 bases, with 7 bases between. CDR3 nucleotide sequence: TGTGCCAGCAGCTTAGAGATCGGCACTGAAGCTTTCTTT. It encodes CASSLEIGTEAFF.

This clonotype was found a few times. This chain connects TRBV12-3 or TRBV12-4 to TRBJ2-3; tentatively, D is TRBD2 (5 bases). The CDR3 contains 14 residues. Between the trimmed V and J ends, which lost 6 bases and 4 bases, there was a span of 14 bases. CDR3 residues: CASRPDSSADTQYF. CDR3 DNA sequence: TGTGCCAGCAGACCGGACTCTAGTGCAGATACGCAGTATTTT.

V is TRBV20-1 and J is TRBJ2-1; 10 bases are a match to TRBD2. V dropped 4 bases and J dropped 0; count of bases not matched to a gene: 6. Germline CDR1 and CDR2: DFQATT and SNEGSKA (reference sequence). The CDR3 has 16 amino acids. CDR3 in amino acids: CSAKGSGGYSYNEQFF. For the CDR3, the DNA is TGCAGTGCTAAGGGTAGCGGGGGGTACTCCTACAATGAGCAGTTCTTC.

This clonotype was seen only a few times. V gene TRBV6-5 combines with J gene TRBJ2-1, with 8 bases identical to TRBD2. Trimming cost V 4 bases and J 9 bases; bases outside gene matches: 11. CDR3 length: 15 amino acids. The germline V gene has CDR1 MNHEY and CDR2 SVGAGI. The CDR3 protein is CASSLGVGRASEQFF. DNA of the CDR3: TGTGCCAGCAGTTTAGGAGTCGGGAGGGCCAGTGAGCAGTTCTTC.

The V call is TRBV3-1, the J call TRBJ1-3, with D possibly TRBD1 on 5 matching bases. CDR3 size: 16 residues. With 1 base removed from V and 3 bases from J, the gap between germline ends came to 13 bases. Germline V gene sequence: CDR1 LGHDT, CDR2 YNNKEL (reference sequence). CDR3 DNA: TGTGCCAGCAGCCAAGGTCCAGGGCTTGGTGGAAACACCATATATTTT. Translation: CASSQGPGLGGNTIYF.

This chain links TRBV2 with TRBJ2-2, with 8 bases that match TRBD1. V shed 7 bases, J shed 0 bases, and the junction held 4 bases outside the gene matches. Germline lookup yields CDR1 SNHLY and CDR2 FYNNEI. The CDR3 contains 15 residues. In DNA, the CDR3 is TGTGCCAGCAATGGACAGGGTGCGAACACCGGGGAGCTGTTTTTT. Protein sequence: CASNGQGANTGELFF.

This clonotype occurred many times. CDR3 amino acids: CASSLVNNEQFF. For the CDR3, the DNA is TGTGCCAGCAGCTTGGTGAACAATGAGCAGTTCTTC. This chain connects TRBV5-5 to TRBJ2-1; D is ambiguous. V lost 0 bases to trimming and J lost 5 bases, with 3 bases between them. The germline gives CDR1 SGHKS, CDR2 YYEKEE (reference sequence). CDR3 length: 12 residues.

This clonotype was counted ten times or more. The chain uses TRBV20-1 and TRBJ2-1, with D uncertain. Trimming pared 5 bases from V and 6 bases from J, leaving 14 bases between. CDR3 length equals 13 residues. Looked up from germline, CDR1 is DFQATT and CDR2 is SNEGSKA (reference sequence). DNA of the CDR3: TGCAGTGCTCCACGATTAGTAGGCAATGAGCAGTTCTTC. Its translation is CSAPRLVGNEQFF.

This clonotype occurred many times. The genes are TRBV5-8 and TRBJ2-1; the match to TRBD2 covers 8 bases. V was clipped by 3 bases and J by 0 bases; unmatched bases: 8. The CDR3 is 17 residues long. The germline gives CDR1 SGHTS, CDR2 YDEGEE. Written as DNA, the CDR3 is TGTGCCAGCAGCTATCCTATAGCGGGAAGCTCCTACAATGAGCAGTTCTTC. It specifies CASSYPIAGSSYNEQFF.

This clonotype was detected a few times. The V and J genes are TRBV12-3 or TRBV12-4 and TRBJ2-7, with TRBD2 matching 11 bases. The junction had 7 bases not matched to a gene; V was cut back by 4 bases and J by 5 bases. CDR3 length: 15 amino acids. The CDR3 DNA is TGTGCCAGCAGTTACCTAGCGGGGGGTATCGACGAGCAGTACTTC. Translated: CASSYLAGGIDEQYF.

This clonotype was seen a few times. CDR3 loop: CASSLEGVRSYNEQFF. In DNA form, the CDR3 reads TGTGCCAGCAGCTTAGAGGGCGTACGCTCCTACAATGAGCAGTTCTTC. The rearrangement links TRBV11-2 to TRBJ2-1; D is unresolved. Germline CDR1 and CDR2: SGHAT and FQNNGV. Deletions cut 0 bases from V and 0 bases from J, with 9 bases between. CDR3 length equals 16 residues.

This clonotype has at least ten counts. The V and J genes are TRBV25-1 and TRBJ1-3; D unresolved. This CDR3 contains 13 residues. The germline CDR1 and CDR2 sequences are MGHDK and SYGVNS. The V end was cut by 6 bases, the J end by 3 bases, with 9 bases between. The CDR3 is CASSRAVGNTIYF. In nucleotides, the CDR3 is TGTGCCAGCAGCCGCGCAGTTGGAAACACCATATATTTT.

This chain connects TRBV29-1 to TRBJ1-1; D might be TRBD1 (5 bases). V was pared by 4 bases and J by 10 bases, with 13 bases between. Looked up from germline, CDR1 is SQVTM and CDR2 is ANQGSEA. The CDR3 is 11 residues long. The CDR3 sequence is CSVGSGDGAFF. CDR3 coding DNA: TGCAGCGTTGGATCGGGGGATGGAGCTTTCTTT.

CDR3 amino acids: CASSVSGGAPDTQYF. The CDR3 DNA sequence: TGTGCCAGCAGCGTTAGCGGGGGGGCCCCAGATACGCAGTATTTT. The V call is TRBV9, the J call TRBJ2-3, with TRBD2 matching over 11 bases. This CDR3 has 15 residues. The junction had 3 bases not matched to a gene; V was cut back by 2 bases and J by 4 bases. Germline CDR1 is SGDLS and CDR2 is YYNGEE.

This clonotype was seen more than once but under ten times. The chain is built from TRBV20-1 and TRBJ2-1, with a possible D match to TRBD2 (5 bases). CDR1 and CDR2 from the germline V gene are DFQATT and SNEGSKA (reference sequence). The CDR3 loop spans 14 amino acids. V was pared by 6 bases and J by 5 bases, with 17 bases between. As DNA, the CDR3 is TGCAGTGCACACCCACTAGTGGGTAACAATGAGCAGTTCTTC. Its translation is CSAHPLVGNNEQFF.

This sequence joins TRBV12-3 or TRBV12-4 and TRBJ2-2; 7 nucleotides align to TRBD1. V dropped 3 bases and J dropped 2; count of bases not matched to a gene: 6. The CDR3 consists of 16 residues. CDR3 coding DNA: TGTGCCAGCAGTTTTCCGGACAGGCAAAACACCGGGGAGCTGTTTTTT. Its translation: CASSFPDRQNTGELFF.

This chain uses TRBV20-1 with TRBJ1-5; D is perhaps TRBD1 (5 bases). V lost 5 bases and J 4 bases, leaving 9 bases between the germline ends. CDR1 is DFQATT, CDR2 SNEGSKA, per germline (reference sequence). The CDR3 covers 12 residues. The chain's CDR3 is CSAPTENQPQHF. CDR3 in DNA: TGCAGTGCTCCGACAGAAAATCAGCCCCAGCATTTT.

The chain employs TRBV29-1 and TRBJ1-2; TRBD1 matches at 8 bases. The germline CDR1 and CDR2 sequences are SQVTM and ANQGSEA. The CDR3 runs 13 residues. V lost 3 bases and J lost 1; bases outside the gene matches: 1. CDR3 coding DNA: TGCAGCGTTGACAGGGGGCATAACTATGGCTACACCTTC. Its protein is CSVDRGHNYGYTF.

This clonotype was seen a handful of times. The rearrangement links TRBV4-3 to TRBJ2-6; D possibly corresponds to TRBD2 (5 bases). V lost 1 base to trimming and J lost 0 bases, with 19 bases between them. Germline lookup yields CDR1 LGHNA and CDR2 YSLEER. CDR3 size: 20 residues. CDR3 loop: CASSQALGVGSISGANVLTF. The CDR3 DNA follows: TGCGCCAGCAGCCAAGCTCTCGGGGTAGGCTCGATCTCTGGGGCCAACGTCCTGACTTTC.

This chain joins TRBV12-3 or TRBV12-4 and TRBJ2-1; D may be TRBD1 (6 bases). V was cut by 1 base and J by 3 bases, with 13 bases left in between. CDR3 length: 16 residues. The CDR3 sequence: CASSLGQAGVYNEQFF. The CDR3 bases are TGTGCCAGCAGTTTAGGACAGGCAGGGGTCTACAATGAGCAGTTCTTC.